Below, 28 T cell receptor beta chains from the same sample are listed, as sequenced in a study of OX40 agonist ivuxolimab in advanced cancers. Libraries were prepared by immunoSEQ multiplex PCR; TCRdb keeps only in-frame clonotypes and omits some of them. The profile covers 45,000 to 55,000 clones, with 87% appearing a single time and about 14% taken by the ten largest. This material consisted of CD4+ or CD8+ T cells sorted from blood, taken in a trial of the OX40 agonist ivuxolimab. The receptors were gathered from an adult with an advanced solid tumor such as melanoma, head and neck, liver or kidney cancer.

The chain couples TRBV5-6 to TRBJ2-2; no reliable D call. The CDR3 loop spans 12 amino acids. In germline, CDR1 is SGHDT, CDR2 YYEEEE. Trimming left V 1 base short and J 7 bases short, with 5 bases between. The chain's CDR3 is CASSLTVGELFF. CDR3 DNA sequence: TGTGCCAGCAGCTTGACAGTCGGGGAGCTGTTTTTT.

This chain uses TRBV7-3 with TRBJ2-7; either TRBD1 or TRBD2 may fit D (5 bases each). The CDR3 is 15 amino acids. Trimming cost V 4 bases and J 4 bases, with 17 bases left between them. CDR1 and CDR2 from the germline V gene are SGHTA and FQGTGA. The CDR3 coding sequence is TGTGCCAGCAGCTCTGACCGGGACGGTGGGTACGAGCAGTACTTC. Protein: CASSSDRDGGYEQYF.

The chain couples TRBV28 to TRBJ2-2, with 11 bases identical to TRBD2. V was clipped by 4 bases and J by 1 base; unmatched bases: 8. Per germline, CDR1 MDHEN and CDR2 SYDVKM. The CDR3 has 18 amino acids. CDR3 protein: CASSCLKGTSGNTGELFF. CDR3 coding DNA: TGTGCCAGCAGTTGTCTTAAGGGGACTAGCGGGAACACCGGGGAGCTGTTTTTT. The full variable domain, completed using reference TRBV28 and TRBJ2-2, is DVKVTQSSRYLVKRTGEKVFLECVQDMDHENMFWYRQDPGLGLRLIYFSYDVKMKEKGDIPEGYSVSREKKERFSLILESASTNQTSMYLCASSCLKGTSGNTGELFFGEGSRLTVL.

This clone was observed once. The chain uses TRBV7-9 and TRBJ2-7; 16 bases agree with TRBD2. Germline V gene lookup returns CDR1 SEHNR and CDR2 FQNEAQ (reference sequence). Trimming took 5 bases from V and 0 from J; bases not matched to a gene: 10. The CDR3 is made up of 19 amino acids. CDR3 region: CASSISPGLAGGRSYEQYF. CDR3 nucleotide sequence: TGTGCCAGCAGCATATCACCGGGACTAGCGGGAGGGCGCTCCTACGAGCAGTACTTC.

The chain links TRBV2 to TRBJ2-5; D is tentatively TRBD1 or TRBD2 (5 bases each). V lost 6 bases, J lost 10 bases, and 18 bases lay in between. CDR1 is SNHLY, CDR2 FYNNEI, per germline. The CDR3 extends over 13 amino acids. The DNA for the CDR3 is TGTGCCAGCAGAGGGACCGCGAGTGGGGACCAGTACTTC. As protein: CASRGTASGDQYF.

This chain connects TRBV5-4 to TRBJ2-1; 12 bases are a match to TRBD1. Looked up from germline, CDR1 is SGHNT and CDR2 is YYREEE (reference sequence). Trimming removed 4 bases from V and 7 bases from J; junction bases left unmatched: 9. This CDR3 is 16 amino acids long. The CDR3 coding sequence is TGTGCCAGCAGCGAACGGGGACAGGGGGCGCTTAATGAGCAGTTCTTC. Its protein product is CASSERGQGALNEQFF.

CDR3 residues: CASKNTGPGPPEAFF. The CDR3 nucleotides are TGTGCCAGTAAAAATACGGGGCCGGGACCCCCTGAAGCTTTCTTT. The V gene is TRBV19, the J gene TRBJ1-1, with D perhaps TRBD1 (5 bases). CDR3 size: 15 residues. V gave up 7 bases and J gave up 6 bases, with 21 bases separating them. Germline values: CDR1 LNHDA, CDR2 SQIVND (reference sequence). The full variable domain, completed using reference TRBV19 and TRBJ1-1, is DGGITQSPKYLFRKEGQNVTLSCEQNLNHDAMYWYRQDPGQGLRLIYYSQIVNDFQKGDIAEGYSVSREKKESFPLTVTSAQKNPTAFYLCASKNTGPGPPEAFFGQGTRLTVV.

This clone appeared a single time. The chain is built from TRBV28 and TRBJ1-6; TRBD1 agrees at 9 bases. With 4 bases clipped from V and 9 bases from J, the junction kept 7 bases outside the gene matches. Germline CDR1 MDHEN, CDR2 SYDVKM. The CDR3 runs to 15 residues. As DNA, the CDR3 is TGTGCCAGCAGTTCCCTCGGGACAGGGATTTCACCCCTCCACTTT. Translation gives CASSSLGTGISPLHF.

This chain uses TRBV4-2 with TRBJ2-7; 7 bases align to TRBD1. The trim removed 5 bases at V and 3 bases at J, leaving 13 bases unmatched. Germline V gene sequence: CDR1 LGHNA, CDR2 YNFKEQ. The CDR3 totals 16 residues. CDR3 region: CASSSRGRGNYYEQYF. CDR3 DNA: TGTGCCAGCAGCTCGAGGGGGCGAGGAAACTACTACGAGCAGTACTTC.

This chain connects TRBV5-4 to TRBJ2-5, with TRBD1 identical over 11 bases. The DNA end favors TRBJ2-7, so the J call may be wrong. CDR3 length: 13 amino acids. In germline, CDR1 is SGHNT, CDR2 YYREEE (reference sequence). Written as DNA, the CDR3 is TGTGCCAGCAGCGGGGACAGGGGGAACGAGCAGTACTTC. This gives the protein CASSGDRGNEQYF.

The chain combines TRBV4-2 with TRBJ2-5, with 7 bases matching TRBD2. Germline V CDR1 and CDR2: LGHNA, YNFKEQ. There are 16 residues in the CDR3. Trimming removed 1 base from V and 10 bases from J; junction bases left unmatched: 15. CDR3 DNA: TGTGCCAGCAGCCAAGTCGCAGCGGGACTGTGGGAGGACCAGTACTTC. As protein: CASSQVAAGLWEDQYF.

The chain carries TRBV11-2 and TRBJ2-7, with D perhaps matching TRBD2 (6 bases). The CDR3 length is 15 residues. V lost 0 bases and J 6 bases, leaving 15 bases between the germline ends. Germline V gene data show CDR1 as SGHAT and CDR2 as FQNNGV. CDR3 loop: CASSLERGRTIEQYF. The DNA for the CDR3 is TGTGCCAGCAGCTTAGAAAGGGGTCGGACTATCGAGCAGTACTTC.

The CDR3 coding sequence is TGCAGCATTCACAGGGGGCAGATGAACACTGAAGCTTTCTTT. Translating it yields CSIHRGQMNTEAFF. The rearrangement uses TRBV29-1 and TRBJ1-1; 9 bases agree with TRBD1. With V trimmed by 8 bases and J by 0 bases, 7 bases remained unmatched. CDR1 and CDR2 from the germline V gene are SQVTM and ANQGSEA. The CDR3 consists of 14 residues.

The chain links TRBV15 to TRBJ2-7; 12 bases are shared with TRBD2. CDR1 LNHNV and CDR2 YYDKDF come from the germline V gene (reference sequence). The CDR3 runs to 19 residues. V lost 1 base and J lost 0; bases outside the gene matches: 10. The CDR3 region is CATSRGLAGAVKGSYEQYF. In DNA form, the CDR3 reads TGTGCCACCAGCAGAGGACTAGCGGGAGCAGTCAAGGGCTCCTACGAGCAGTACTTC.

This clone was observed a few times. The chain has TRBV27 and TRBJ1-1, with D uncertain. Trimming stripped 1 base from V and 1 base from J, with 4 bases between. This CDR3 is 13 amino acids long. Germline CDR1 and CDR2: MNHEY and SMNVEV (reference sequence). CDR3 sequence reads: CASSLLENTEAFF. Here the CDR3 DNA reads TGTGCCAGCAGTTTATTAGAGAACACTGAAGCTTTCTTT.

In its sample, this clone was seen once. The chain recombines TRBV4-3 with TRBJ2-7, with D perhaps TRBD2 (5 bases). This CDR3 has 16 residues. Germline loops: CDR1 LGHNA, CDR2 YSLEER. Trimming left V 1 base short and J 3 bases short, with 16 bases between. CDR3: CASSQVLPSRDYEQYF. CDR3 bases: TGCGCCAGCAGCCAAGTCCTCCCCTCACGGGACTACGAGCAGTACTTC.

V is TRBV4-1 and J is TRBJ2-7; 7 bases are shared with TRBD2. Per the germline V gene, CDR1 is MGHRA and CDR2 is YSYEKL. The CDR3 loop spans 15 amino acids. V shed 4 bases, J shed 2 bases, and the junction held 8 bases outside the gene matches. CDR3 nucleotide sequence: TGCGCCAGCAGCCCCGCCGGCAGCGGGACCTACGAGCAGTACTTC. Amino acid sequence: CASSPAGSGTYEQYF.

The chain couples TRBV27 to TRBJ1-1, with D possibly being TRBD1 (5 bases). The germline CDR1 and CDR2 sequences are MNHEY and SMNVEV (reference sequence). Trimming shortened V by 7 bases and J by 7 bases, and 16 bases separated the two germline ends. This CDR3 is 13 amino acids long. The CDR3 nucleotides read TGTGCCAGCAACAGTGCTCAGGGAGTTGAAGCTTTCTTT. This translates into CASNSAQGVEAFF.

The chain uses TRBV7-9 and TRBJ1-4; D remains unclear. The CDR3 extends over 15 amino acids. The germline V gene has CDR1 SEHNR and CDR2 FQNEAQ (reference sequence). V lost 0 bases and J 2 bases, leaving 7 bases between the germline ends. For the CDR3, the DNA is TGTGCCAGCAGCTTAGCAGGGTTTACTAATGAAAAACTGTTTTTT. Protein sequence: CASSLAGFTNEKLFF.

The genes are TRBV10-3 and TRBJ2-7, with no clear D. The CDR3 runs 11 residues. Looked up from germline, CDR1 is ENHRY and CDR2 is SYGVKD. V was clipped by 4 bases and J by 3 bases, with 4 bases between them. The CDR3 loop reads CAISVDYEQYF. The CDR3 DNA reads TGTGCCATCAGTGTAGACTACGAGCAGTACTTC.

This chain uses TRBV2 with TRBJ2-5; D could derive from TRBD1 or TRBD2 (5 bases each). The closer fit of TRBJ2-7 to the DNA end suggests the J call may be wrong. This CDR3 comprises 14 residues. In germline, CDR1 is SNHLY, CDR2 FYNNEI. The CDR3 reads CASSAGTVYYEQYF. The CDR3 nucleotides are TGTGCCAGCAGCGCCGGGACCGTTTATTACGAGCAGTACTTC.

This clone occurred a few times. The V call is TRBV18, the J call TRBJ2-1, with D tentatively TRBD2 (6 bases). The V end was cut by 8 bases, the J end by 0 bases, with 11 bases between. CDR3 length equals 14 residues. The germline V gene encodes CDR1 KGHSH and CDR2 LQKENI. The CDR3 DNA reads TGTGCCAGCACCGCGGACTACTCCTACAATGAGCAGTTCTTC. Amino acid sequence: CASTADYSYNEQFF.

The chain employs TRBV21-1 and TRBJ2-2; the D call of TRBD1 is as the table states it, not checked on the DNA. TRBV21-1 is a pseudogene locus. CDR3 length equals 15 residues. The DNA of the CDR3 is TGTGCCAGCAGAAGGACAGGATCGAACACCGGGGAGCTGTTTTTT. Translation gives CASRRTGSNTGELFF.

This clone was seen only once. The chain combines TRBV7-2 with TRBJ2-5; D gene ambiguous. Trimming removed 1 base from V and 0 bases from J, with 3 bases in between. Germline V gene lookup returns CDR1 SGHTA and CDR2 FQGNSA. This CDR3 contains 13 residues. The CDR3 protein is CASSLGYQETQYF. The CDR3 DNA sequence: TGTGCCAGCAGCTTAGGGTACCAAGAGACCCAGTACTTC.

The chain joins TRBV21-1 to TRBJ1-2. TRBV21-1 represents a pseudogene. The CDR3 is 15 amino acids. The CDR3 coding sequence is TGTGCCAGTAAGGGGACGGATAAAGCCTACTATGGCTACACCTTC. Protein: CASKGTDKAYYGYTF.

The CDR3: CASSMSAGGPYEQFF. CDR3 bases: TGTGCCAGTAGTATGTCAGCGGGAGGGCCCTATGAGCAGTTCTTC. This sequence joins TRBV19 and TRBJ2-1; the match to TRBD2 covers 10 bases. The V gene end was trimmed by 3 bases and the J gene end by 8 bases; junction bases not matched to a gene: 7. The CDR3 is made up of 15 amino acids. The germline gives CDR1 LNHDA, CDR2 SQIVND (reference sequence). Looking up the rest from reference TRBV19 and TRBJ2-1 gives the full variable domain: DGGITQSPKYLFRKEGQNVTLSCEQNLNHDAMYWYRQDPGQGLRLIYYSQIVNDFQKGDIAEGYSVSREKKESFPLTVTSAQKNPTAFYLCASSMSAGGPYEQFFGPGTRLTVL.

The genes are TRBV11-3 and TRBJ1-5; D not certain. The CDR3 runs to 16 residues. Per the germline V gene, CDR1 is SGHNT and CDR2 is YENEEA. Trimming removed 1 base from V and 4 bases from J, with 14 bases in between. This CDR3 reads CASSLGDIPENQPQHF. The CDR3 nucleotides read TGTGCCAGCAGCTTAGGTGACATCCCGGAGAATCAGCCCCAGCATTTT.

This chain uses TRBV4-1 with TRBJ2-1; TRBD2 matches at 9 bases. J lost 14 bases, V lost 1 base, and 9 bases had no gene match. Germline V lookup: CDR1 MGHRA, CDR2 YSYEKL. The CDR3 has 14 residues. CDR3 region: CASSQARLAGKKFF. The CDR3 nucleotides read TGCGCCAGCAGCCAAGCTCGTCTAGCGGGAAAAAAGTTCTTC.